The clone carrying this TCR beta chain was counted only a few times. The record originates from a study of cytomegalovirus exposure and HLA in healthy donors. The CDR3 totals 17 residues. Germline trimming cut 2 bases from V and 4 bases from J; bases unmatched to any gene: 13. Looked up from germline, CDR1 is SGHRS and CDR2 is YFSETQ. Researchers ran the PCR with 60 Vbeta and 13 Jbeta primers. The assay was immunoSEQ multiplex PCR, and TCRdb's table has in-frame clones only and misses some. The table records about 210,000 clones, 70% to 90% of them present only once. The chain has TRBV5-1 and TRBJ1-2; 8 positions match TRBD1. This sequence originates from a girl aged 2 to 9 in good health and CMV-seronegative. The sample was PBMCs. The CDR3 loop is CASSLSQQGGRSYGYTF. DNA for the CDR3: TGCGCCAGCAGCTTATCCCAACAGGGGGGGAGAAGCTATGGCTACACCTTC.